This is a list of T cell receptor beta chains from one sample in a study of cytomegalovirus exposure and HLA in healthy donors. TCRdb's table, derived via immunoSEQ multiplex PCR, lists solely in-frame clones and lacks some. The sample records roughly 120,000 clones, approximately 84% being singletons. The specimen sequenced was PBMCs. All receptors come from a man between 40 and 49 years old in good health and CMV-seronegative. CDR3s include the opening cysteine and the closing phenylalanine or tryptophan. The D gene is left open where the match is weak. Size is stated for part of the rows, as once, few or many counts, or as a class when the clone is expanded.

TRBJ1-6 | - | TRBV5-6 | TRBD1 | CASSSRTGVIYNSPLHF | TGTGCCAGCAGCTCACGGACAGGGGTTATCTATAATTCACCCCTCCACTTT
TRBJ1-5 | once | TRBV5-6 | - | CASSWGGSGPQHF | TGTGCCAGCAGCTGGGGGGGAAGCGGGCCCCAGCATTTT
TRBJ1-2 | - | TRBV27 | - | CASFPTENYGYTF | TGTGCCAGCTTCCCGACTGAGAACTATGGCTACACCTTC
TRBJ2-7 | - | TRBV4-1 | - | CASSPTPNRDPYEQYF | TGCGCCAGCAGCCCCACCCCGAACAGGGACCCCTACGAGCAGTACTTC
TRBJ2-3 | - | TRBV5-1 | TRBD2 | CASSLAGIGLAGLDTQYF | TGCGCCAGCAGCCTAGCCGGGATCGGACTAGCGGGGTTGGATACGCAGTATTTT
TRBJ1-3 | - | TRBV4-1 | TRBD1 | CASIADHDRAGNTIYF | TGCGCCAGCATCGCTGACCACGACAGGGCTGGAAACACCATATATTTT
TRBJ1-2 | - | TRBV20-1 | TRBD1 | CSADRAVGYTF | TGCAGTGCTGACAGGGCTGTTGGCTACACCTTC
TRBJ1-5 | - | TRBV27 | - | CASSPTGPGPWSNQPQHF | TGTGCCAGCAGTCCGACAGGACCGGGACCCTGGAGCAATCAGCCCCAGCATTTT
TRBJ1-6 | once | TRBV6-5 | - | CASSPRSSYNSPLHF | TGTGCCAGCAGCCCGCGAAGCTCCTATAATTCACCCCTCCACTTT
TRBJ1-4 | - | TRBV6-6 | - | CASSYSTGKLFF | TGTGCCAGCAGTTACTCGACAGGAAAACTGTTTTTT
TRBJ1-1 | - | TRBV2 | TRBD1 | CASKGQPNTEAFF | TGTGCCAGCAAGGGACAGCCGAACACTGAAGCTTTCTTT
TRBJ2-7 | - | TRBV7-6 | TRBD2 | CASRRLAGGLYEQYF | TGTGCCAGCAGGAGACTAGCGGGGGGACTGTACGAGCAGTACTTC
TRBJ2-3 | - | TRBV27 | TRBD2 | CASSRVSAGGLGDTQYF | TGTGCCAGCAGTCGGGTGTCTGCGGGGGGGTTGGGAGATACGCAGTATTTT
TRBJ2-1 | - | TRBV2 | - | CASRGVANEQFF | TGTGCCAGCAGGGGAGTCGCAAATGAGCAGTTCTTC
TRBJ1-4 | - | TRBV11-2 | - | CASSPGQIANEKLFF | TGTGCCAGCAGCCCCGGACAGATCGCTAATGAAAAACTGTTTTTT
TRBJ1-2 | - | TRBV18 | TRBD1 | CASSPDRDYGYTF | TGTGCCAGCTCACCGGACAGGGACTATGGCTACACCTTC
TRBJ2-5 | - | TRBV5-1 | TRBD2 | CASSLAVAGAGETQYF | TGCGCCAGCAGCTTGGCGGTAGCGGGGGCTGGAGAGACCCAGTACTTC
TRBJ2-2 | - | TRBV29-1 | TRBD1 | CSVGTAANTGELFF | TGCAGCGTCGGGACAGCCGCGAACACCGGGGAGCTGTTTTTT
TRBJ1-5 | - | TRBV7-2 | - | CASSLQGGGQPQHF | TGTGCCAGCAGCTTACAGGGAGGCGGCCAGCCCCAGCATTTT
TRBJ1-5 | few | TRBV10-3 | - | CAISQDSNQPQHF | TGTGCCATCAGTCAGGATAGCAATCAGCCCCAGCATTTT
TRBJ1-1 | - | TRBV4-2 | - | CAGSQDRQGVTEAFF | TGTGCCGGCAGCCAAGATCGCCAGGGCGTCACTGAAGCTTTCTTT
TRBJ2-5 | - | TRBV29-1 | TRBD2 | CSVGTRQETQYF | TGCAGCGTTGGGACTAGACAAGAGACCCAGTACTTC
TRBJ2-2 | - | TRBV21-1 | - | CASSKVLGQLGTGELFF | TGTGCCAGCAGCAAAGTGCTAGGACAGTTGGGCACCGGGGAGCTGTTTTTT
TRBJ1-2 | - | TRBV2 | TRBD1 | CASQPGQGKGYTF | TGTGCCAGCCAACCGGGACAGGGGAAGGGCTACACCTTC
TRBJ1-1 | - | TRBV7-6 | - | CASSLHEETEAFF | TGTGCCAGCAGCCTTCATGAGGAGACTGAAGCTTTCTTT
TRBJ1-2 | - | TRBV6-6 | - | CATFSFLGDQGHTF | TGTGCCACCTTTAGTTTCCTAGGGGACCAGGGGCACACCTTC